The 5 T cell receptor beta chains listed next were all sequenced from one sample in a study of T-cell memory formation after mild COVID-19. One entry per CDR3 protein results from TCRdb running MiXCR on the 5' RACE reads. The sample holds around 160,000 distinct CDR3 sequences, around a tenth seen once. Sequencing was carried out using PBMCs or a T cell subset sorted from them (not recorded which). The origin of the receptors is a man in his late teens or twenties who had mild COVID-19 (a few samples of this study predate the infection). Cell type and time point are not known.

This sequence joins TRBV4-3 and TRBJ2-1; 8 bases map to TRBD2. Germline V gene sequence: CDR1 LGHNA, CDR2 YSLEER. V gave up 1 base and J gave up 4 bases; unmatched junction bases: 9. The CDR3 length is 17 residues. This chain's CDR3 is CASSQGPSAGGYNEQFF. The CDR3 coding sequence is TGCGCCAGCAGCCAAGGCCCTTCGGCGGGGGGTTACAATGAGCAGTTCTTC.

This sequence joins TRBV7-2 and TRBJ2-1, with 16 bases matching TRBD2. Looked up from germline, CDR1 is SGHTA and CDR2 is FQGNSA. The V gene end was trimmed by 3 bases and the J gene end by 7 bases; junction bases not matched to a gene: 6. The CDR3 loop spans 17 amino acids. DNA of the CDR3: TGTGCCAGCAGCTTCTCCGGGACTAGCGGGGGGGTAAATGAGCAGTTCTTC. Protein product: CASSFSGTSGGVNEQFF.

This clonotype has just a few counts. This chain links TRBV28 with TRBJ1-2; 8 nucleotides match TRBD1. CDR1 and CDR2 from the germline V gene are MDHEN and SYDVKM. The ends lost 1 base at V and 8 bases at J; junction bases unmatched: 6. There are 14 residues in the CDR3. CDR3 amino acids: CASSLSMGQEGYTF. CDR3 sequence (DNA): TGTGCCAGCAGTTTATCTATGGGACAGGAGGGCTACACCTTC.

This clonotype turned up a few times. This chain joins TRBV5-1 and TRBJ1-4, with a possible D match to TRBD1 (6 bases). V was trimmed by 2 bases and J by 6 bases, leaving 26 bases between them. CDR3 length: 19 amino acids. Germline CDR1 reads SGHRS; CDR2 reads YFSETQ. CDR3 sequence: CASSFGSTGPGDGDEKLFF. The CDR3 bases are TGCGCCAGCAGCTTCGGATCGACAGGTCCGGGCGATGGGGATGAAAAACTGTTTTTT.

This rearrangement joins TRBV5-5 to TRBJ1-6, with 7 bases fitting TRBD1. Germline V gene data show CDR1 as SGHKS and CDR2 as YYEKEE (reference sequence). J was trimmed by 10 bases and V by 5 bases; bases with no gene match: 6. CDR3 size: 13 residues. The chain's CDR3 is CASRSTGVSPLHF. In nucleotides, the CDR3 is TGTGCCAGCAGGTCTACAGGGGTGTCACCCCTCCACTTT. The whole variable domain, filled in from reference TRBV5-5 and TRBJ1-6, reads DAGVTQSPTHLIKTRGQQVTLRCSPISGHKSVSWYQQVLGQGPQFIFQYYEKEERGRGNFPDRFSARQFPNYSSELNVNALLLGDSALYLCASRSTGVSPLHFGNGTRLTVT.